The clone carrying this T cell receptor beta chain was counted between two and nine times. TCR beta CDR3 regions were amplified from RNA transcripts. In the first round, RT-PCR was carried out with HTBI primers, and a multiplex PCR formed the second round. From the multiplex PCR reads, TCRdb called clonotypes with MiXCR, one entry per CDR3 protein. The sample holds 740,000 or so distinct CDR3 sequences, 35% to 50% seen once. This record comes from a study of Graves' ophthalmopathy and Graves' hyperthyroidism. Material: peripheral blood. The origin of this receptor is an adult man with Graves' ophthalmopathy.

The CDR3 sequence: CSVEDLGTIYRDTIYF. CDR3 in DNA: TGCAGCGTTGAAGATCTGGGGACTATCTACAGAGACACCATATATTTT. The V and J genes are TRBV29-1 and TRBJ1-3; TRBD1 is a possible D gene (5 bases). Germline V CDR1 and CDR2: SQVTM, ANQGSEA. The CDR3 covers 16 residues. Trimming removed 0 bases from V and 8 bases from J, with 20 bases in between.